This T cell receptor (beta chain) came from a study of shared clonotypes between healthy human individuals (TCRdb year 2020). General notes on the study: The cohort included three men and a couple of women between 18 and 49 years of age. Leukapheresis yielded between about 0.85 and 10 billion PBMCs per donor. For each donor, three plates each were used for CD4 naive and CD4 memory, two plates were used for CD8 naive, and one plate was used for CD8 memory. The study deeply sequenced blood TCR repertoires of five healthy adults to estimate repertoire size and the extent of clonotype sharing between individuals. To increase sequencing depth and limit assay-specific biases, TCR repertoire library preparation and sequencing were carried out by different laboratories using diverse techniques.

CD8 naive samples consisted of CD45RO-negative cells that were positively selected for CCR7, yielding a CD45RA+CCR7+ population without TemRA cells. Healthy HIV-negative adults with no recently reported acute infections or vaccinations were included as donors. Only Caucasian adults living in Nashville, Tennessee, USA were represented among the donors. Blood was collected by leukapheresis, and PBMCs were isolated by Ficoll-Histopaque density gradient centrifugation and then cryopreserved in liquid nitrogen vapor phase. Purity and quantity of every magnetically sorted T cell population were checked by analytical flow cytometry. From each sorted fraction, genomic DNA was isolated and quantified by UV absorbance on a Nanodrop 2000c. Using the deep immunoSEQ assay, TCR CDR3 regions were amplified from genomic DNA by multiplex PCR. Genomic DNA extracted from each cell subset was distributed evenly over all wells of several immunoSEQ 96-well plates, and each plate served as one replicate. For sorted subsets, around 200 ng genomic DNA, equal to about 30,000 T cell genomes, was loaded into each replicate PCR. Purified libraries were measured with a Qubit 3.0 fluorometer, size-checked on a Bioanalyzer 2100, and measured again with the KAPA Library Quantification kit. Each immunoSEQ 96-well plate was sequenced on its own single-read 150-cycle Illumina NextSeq 550 flow cell. The original pipeline was this. Because the immunoSEQ output included only junctional sequences and no quality scores, the filtering could not be the same as the filtering used for full-length reads. To assign V/J genes and CDR3, sequences were annotated against IMGT germline references using PyIR, a Python wrapper for IgBLAST v1.9. Any read was removed if the V/J assignment was weak (E-value above 1e-6), the CDR3 was missing, or the read contained stop codons, out-of-frame junctions, or ambiguous translated residues. A V3J clonotype was defined by an identical inferred V gene, J gene, and CDR3 amino acid sequence. Percentage overlap between repertoires was computed as shared unique clonotypes divided by the size of the smaller repertoire. Repertoire richness was assessed with RTK rarefaction, the Chao1 estimator, and Recon v2.1 estimates of unobserved clonotypes. For all TCRbeta clonotypes obtained by the gDNA method from a few donors, generation probabilities were computed with OLGA. The table comes from immuneACCESS by way of TCRdb, which keeps in-frame sequences with V and J called. Part of the clones is missing from these tables; in studies checked, under half for an unresolved V gene and the rest for unknown reasons. The D gene and trimming were derived from the DNA, and the V and J assignments and clone size from that table. The sample has around 600,000 clones on record, 90% to 95% of them singletons. The ten top clones hold over 0.1% of the sample.

The investigation overall reported the following: Pairwise subsampling led to the expectation that sequencing depth would affect the degree of clonotype sharing among donors. Rarefaction of sorted-subset datasets indicated incomplete sequencing despite the large sequencing depth. Sampling was restricted to blood, and TCR repertoires in tissues likely differ from the TCR repertoires found in blood. Estimated clonotype richness was generally larger for naive than for memory subsets. When a handful of donors were compared, the shared fraction of clonotypes was about 5% for naive CD4, roughly 3.3% for naive CD8, 2% to 2.5% for memory CD4, and 0.4% for memory CD8. The small number of donors limited the genetic and exposure-history diversity represented. Higher generation probabilities were observed for clonotypes shared by all four sorted-subset donors than for non-shared clonotypes.

Concerning this clone itself: No antigen is known for it. The input lacks base qualities; no much larger clone sits a single base away.

CDR1 and CDR2 are read off the germline V gene as SGHVS and FNYEAQ. CDR3 length: 16 amino acids, cysteine to phenylalanine. Only the CDR3 DNA is retained, 48 bases long and in frame from the first base. Ends trimmed: V by 3 bases, J by 3 bases; bases unmatched to a gene: 6. This sequence uses TRBV7-6 and TRBJ2-1, with 9 bases aligning to TRBD2. Specimen: naive CD8+ T cells sorted from blood. The meaning of the sample's cell subset or site label: CD45RA+CCR7+. The source of this sequence is a young woman in good health. The bases are TGTGCCAGCAGCTTTCGTCTAGCGGGATTCTACAATGAGCAGTTCTTC. Its protein is CASSFRLAGFYNEQFF.